Here is one T cell receptor (beta chain) with its context. Its antigen is still unknown. The data belong to a study of T cell responses to AZD1222 COVID-19 vaccine. Study overall: Second doses were pooled across both intervals (about 4 or about 12 weeks). The study, taken as a whole, reports: It should be noted that donors were predominantly white British and more often female, and clonal diversity was possibly underestimated. Baseline testing showed seropositivity in only 6 or 7 AZD1222 recipients. When two AZD1222 doses had been given, Spike-specific TCR breadth and depth rose.

Measured with immunoSEQ multiplex PCR; TCRdb has only the in-frame clones, and not every one. The repertoire includes 80,000 or so clones, 65% to 85% of them detected once, and approximately 2.9% sits in the top ten. This CDR3 is 16 amino acids long. Trimming at V came to 1 base and at J to 7 bases, leaving 8 bases not matched to a gene. The germline gives CDR1 SEHNR, CDR2 FQNEAQ (reference sequence). This specimen was peripheral blood, taken on day 0 of AZD1222 vaccination. This TCR derives from an adult in good health. The chain combines TRBV7-9 with TRBJ2-1; the match to TRBD2 covers 9 bases. The CDR3 nucleotides are TGTGCCAGCAGCTTAGTTGTTAGCGGGAGATTAAATGAGCAGTTCTTC. Amino acid sequence: CASSLVVSGRLNEQFF. Full variable domain (outside the CDR3, taken from reference TRBV7-9 and TRBJ2-1): DTGVSQNPRHKITKRGQNVTFRCDPISEHNRLYWYRQTLGQGPEFLTYFQNEAQLEKSRLLSDRFSAERPKGSFSTLEIQRTEQGDSAMYLCASSLVVSGRLNEQFFGPGTRLTVL.